This T cell receptor beta chain was observed in a study of T cell changes during pregnancy in multiple sclerosis. TCRdb's table, derived via immunoSEQ multiplex PCR, lists solely in-frame clones and lacks some. The sample holds fewer than 40,000 clones; nearly 90% are singletons and the top ten take over 9.5%. CDR3 length: 15 residues. CDR1 and CDR2 (germline): SGHVS, FQNEAQ. Trimming took 6 bases from V and 8 from J; bases not matched to a gene: 13. The sequence was obtained from a female donor with multiple sclerosis, enrolled in a pregnancy study. The source was CD8+ T cells from peripheral blood mononuclear cells, collected in the second trimester of pregnancy. This chain uses TRBV7-8 with TRBJ2-1; 7 bases agree with TRBD1. CDR3 in DNA: TGTGCCAGCAGATCCGGGACAGCTTACTTCGATGAGCAGTTCTTC. Translation gives CASRSGTAYFDEQFF.